This T cell receptor (beta chain) was sequenced in a study of blood T cells in healthy people across ages. Sample-barcoded 5' priming and a J-beta primer mix drove a second PCR of roughly 7 to 11 cycles. MiXCR was run by TCRdb on the 5' RACE reads, yielding one entry per CDR3 protein. The profile shows hundreds of thousands of distinct CDR3 sequences, around 20% of them singletons. Per germline, CDR1 SEHNR and CDR2 FQNEAQ (reference sequence). The CDR3 runs 11 residues. This clonotype was counted a few times. This sequence originates from a man in his sixties or seventies in good health. Specimen: blood. V usage is TRBV7-9 and J usage is TRBJ2-1, with D hard to call. The J call may be wrong; the DNA end is better matched by TRBJ2-7. The CDR3 nucleotides are TGTGCCAGCAGCTCCGACTGGGAGCAGTACTTC. This encodes CASSSDWEQYF.